The 25 T cell receptor beta chains reported below all come from one sample, sequenced in a study of shared clonotypes between healthy human individuals. Data came from immunoSEQ multiplex PCR; TCRdb stores just in-frame clones and leaves some out. The table lists under 600,000 clones, 95% to 98% of them singletons. CD45RO-negative, CCR7-positively selected cells formed the naive CD8 fraction, excluding terminally differentiated effector memory CD45RA+ cells. The sequencing input was naive CD8+ T cells sorted from blood. The receptor set was obtained from a young man in good health.

The gene calls are TRBV4-2 and TRBJ2-2; tentatively, D is TRBD2 (5 bases). Germline lookup yields CDR1 LGHNA and CDR2 YNFKEQ. Trimming shortened V by 4 bases and J by 0 bases, and 6 bases separated the two germline ends. This CDR3 has 14 amino acids. CDR3 amino acids: CASSPGANTGELFF. In nucleotides, the CDR3 is TGTGCCAGCAGCCCCGGGGCGAACACCGGGGAGCTGTTTTTT.

This chain links TRBV5-1 with TRBJ2-2; 8 positions match TRBD2. J was trimmed by 6 bases and V by 2 bases; bases with no gene match: 9. This CDR3 is 16 amino acids long. Germline V gene lookup returns CDR1 SGHRS and CDR2 YFSETQ. Here the CDR3 reads CASSFPGTRFAGELFF. The CDR3 coding sequence is TGCGCCAGCAGCTTCCCCGGGACTAGATTCGCCGGGGAGCTGTTTTTT.

The chain recombines TRBV5-6 with TRBJ2-1, with 10 bases aligning to TRBD2. Germline V gene sequence: CDR1 SGHDT, CDR2 YYEEEE. V was pared by 4 bases and J by 2 bases, with 9 bases of the junction left unmatched. The CDR3 covers 17 residues. The CDR3 here is CASSNSLAGVPYNEQFF. The CDR3 DNA is TGTGCCAGCAGCAATTCGCTAGCGGGAGTCCCCTACAATGAGCAGTTCTTC.

V gene TRBV7-9 combines with J gene TRBJ1-2; D unclear. The CDR3 extends over 15 amino acids. V gave up 4 bases and J gave up 5 bases, with 17 bases separating them. Germline CDR1 reads SEHNR; CDR2 reads FQNEAQ (reference sequence). Here the CDR3 DNA reads TGTGCCAGCAGCTCCTCAGGCTGGACCCGGTATGGCTACACCTTC. It translates to CASSSSGWTRYGYTF.

V and J are TRBV5-5 and TRBJ2-1, with D perhaps being TRBD1 or TRBD2 (5 bases each). The CDR3 spans 16 residues. Germline V gene lookup returns CDR1 SGHKS and CDR2 YYEKEE (reference sequence). Between the trimmed V and J ends, which lost 0 bases and 0 bases, there was a span of 10 bases. CDR3 DNA: TGTGCCAGCAGCTTGGGGGACCGACCCTCCTACAATGAGCAGTTCTTC. It yields the protein CASSLGDRPSYNEQFF.

The gene calls are TRBV19 and TRBJ1-5, with D unresolved. With 1 base removed from V and 0 bases from J, the gap between germline ends came to 16 bases. The V gene's germline CDR1 is LNHDA and CDR2 SQIVND (reference sequence). The CDR3 totals 18 residues. In DNA form, the CDR3 reads TGTGCCAGTAGTATAGGACGAGGGAAGGGTTATAGCAATCAGCCCCAGCATTTT. Translation: CASSIGRGKGYSNQPQHF. The complete variable domain, with remaining parts taken from reference TRBV19 and TRBJ1-5, reads DGGITQSPKYLFRKEGQNVTLSCEQNLNHDAMYWYRQDPGQGLRLIYYSQIVNDFQKGDIAEGYSVSREKKESFPLTVTSAQKNPTAFYLCASSIGRGKGYSNQPQHFGDGTRLSIL.

The V and J genes are TRBV7-8 and TRBJ1-1; D might be TRBD1 (5 bases). This CDR3 contains 15 residues. CDR1 and CDR2 from the germline V gene are SGHVS and FQNEAQ. V was shortened by 1 base and J by 0 bases, with 9 bases between the two germline ends. CDR3: CASSLVAGLNTEAFF. The CDR3 coding sequence is TGTGCCAGCAGCTTAGTTGCAGGGTTGAACACTGAAGCTTTCTTT.

The chain uses TRBV11-2 and TRBJ1-1, with D possibly being TRBD1 (6 bases). The germline V gene encodes CDR1 SGHAT and CDR2 FQNNGV. Trimming took off 0 bases at V and 3 bases at J, with 14 bases between the two ends. This CDR3 is built from 16 residues. CDR3 nucleotide sequence: TGTGCCAGCAGCTTAGAGTCAGGGGTTAAGGACACTGAAGCTTTCTTT. Translating gives CASSLESGVKDTEAFF.

The chain recombines TRBV7-8 with TRBJ2-1; no definite D call. Trimming pared 1 base from V and 6 bases from J, leaving 7 bases between. The CDR3 runs 13 residues. Germline lookup yields CDR1 SGHVS and CDR2 FQNEAQ. CDR3 loop: CASSLGVGNEQFF. The CDR3, as DNA: TGTGCCAGCAGCTTAGGCGTGGGCAATGAGCAGTTCTTC.

The chain is built from TRBV29-1 and TRBJ2-7; D not certain. The CDR3 length is 11 residues. Germline V gene lookup returns CDR1 SQVTM and CDR2 ANQGSEA. V was trimmed by 0 bases and J by 4 bases, leaving 4 bases between them. In DNA form, the CDR3 reads TGCAGCGTTGAAGATCTTTACGAGCAGTACTTC. Translating it yields CSVEDLYEQYF.

The chain recombines TRBV29-1 with TRBJ2-7; the D is unclear. This CDR3 has 11 amino acids. CDR1 is SQVTM, CDR2 ANQGSEA, per germline. Trimming shortened V by 3 bases and J by 7 bases, and 10 bases separated the two germline ends. The CDR3 nucleotides read TGCAGCGTTGATGAACCCTGGGAGCAGTACTTC. This codes for CSVDEPWEQYF.

The chain is built from TRBV27 and TRBJ2-1; D perhaps matches TRBD2 (6 bases). Germline CDR1 reads MNHEY; CDR2 reads SMNVEV (reference sequence). CDR3 length: 15 amino acids. Trimming cost V 8 bases and J 2 bases, with 16 bases left between them. CDR3 coding DNA: TGTGCCAGCGGCGACCGGCGGGGTACCTACAATGAGCAGTTCTTC. It codes for CASGDRRGTYNEQFF.

The chain recombines TRBV27 with TRBJ2-7, with a tentative D call TRBD1 (6 bases). V lost 8 bases, J lost 5 bases, and 10 bases lay in between. There are 11 residues in the CDR3. CDR1 and CDR2 from the germline V gene are MNHEY and SMNVEV (reference sequence). DNA for the CDR3: TGTGCCAGCCTGGACAGACACGAGCAGTACTTC. It specifies CASLDRHEQYF.

The V and J genes are TRBV4-2 and TRBJ1-5, with TRBD1 matching 10 bases. Germline V lookup: CDR1 LGHNA, CDR2 YNFKEQ. The CDR3 has 16 residues. V lost 2 bases, J lost 3 bases, and 4 bases stayed unmatched. The DNA for the CDR3 is TGTGCCAGCAGCCAACTGGACAGGGGGAACAATCAGCCCCAGCATTTT. The encoded protein is CASSQLDRGNNQPQHF.

J is TRBJ2-1 and V is TRBV5-1, with TRBD2 matching over 7 bases. The junction had 11 bases not matched to a gene; V was cut back by 0 bases and J by 5 bases. Per the germline V gene, CDR1 is SGHRS and CDR2 is YFSETQ. This CDR3 comprises 17 residues. CDR3 sequence reads: CASSLGGLGRTDNEQFF. CDR3 DNA: TGCGCCAGCAGCTTGGGAGGACTAGGCCGGACCGACAATGAGCAGTTCTTC.

The rearrangement links TRBV7-9 to TRBJ2-7, with 12 bases that match TRBD1. With V trimmed by 4 bases and J by 5 bases, 6 bases remained unmatched. Germline lookup yields CDR1 SEHNR and CDR2 FQNEAQ (reference sequence). The CDR3 spans 15 residues. The CDR3 sequence: CASSSAGTGGNEQYF. CDR3 DNA: TGTGCCAGCAGCTCAGCCGGGACAGGGGGCAACGAGCAGTACTTC. Complete variable domain (other parts from reference TRBV7-9 and TRBJ2-7): DTGVSQNPRHKITKRGQNVTFRCDPISEHNRLYWYRQTLGQGPEFLTYFQNEAQLEKSRLLSDRFSAERPKGSFSTLEIQRTEQGDSAMYLCASSSAGTGGNEQYFGPGTRLTVT.

The CDR3 DNA sequence: TGTGCCAGCAGCCGTAGCGGAGAAGGCGATGAGCAGTTCTTC. It is translated as CASSRSGEGDEQFF. The rearrangement uses TRBV7-6 and TRBJ2-1; tentative D call: TRBD2 (6 bases). V lost 5 bases and J lost 8, with 16 bases in between. The CDR3 contains 14 residues. Germline CDR1 is SGHVS and CDR2 is FNYEAQ. The whole variable domain, remainder taken from reference TRBV7-6 and TRBJ2-1, is GAGVSQSPRYKVTKRGQDVALRCDPISGHVSLYWYRQALGQGPEFLTYFNYEAQQDKSGLPNDRFSAERPEGSISTLTIQRTEQRDSAMYRCASSRSGEGDEQFFGPGTRLTVL.

This clone was seen a single time. The rearrangement joins TRBV27 to TRBJ1-5; the D gene is possibly TRBD1 (5 bases). Per the germline V gene, CDR1 is MNHEY and CDR2 is SMNVEV (reference sequence). This CDR3 contains 15 residues. V dropped 3 bases and J dropped 0 bases, with 9 bases sitting between them. DNA of the CDR3: TGTGCCAGCAGTTTGGACAAACTTAGCAATCAGCCCCAGCATTTT. This codes for CASSLDKLSNQPQHF.

The rearrangement uses TRBV11-3 and TRBJ2-5; 7 bases agree with TRBD1. Trimming took 5 bases from V and 0 from J; bases not matched to a gene: 9. CDR1 is SGHNT, CDR2 YENEEA, per germline. CDR3 length equals 16 residues. The CDR3 DNA reads as TGTGCCAGCAGCCAAACGAGACAGGGAAACCAAGAGACCCAGTACTTC. It specifies CASSQTRQGNQETQYF.

This rearrangement joins TRBV27 to TRBJ2-7; 7 nucleotides align to TRBD2. CDR3 length equals 14 residues. The V and J ends lost 2 bases and 2 bases, in that order; junction bases with no gene match: 3. CDR1 and CDR2 from the germline V gene are MNHEY and SMNVEV (reference sequence). The CDR3 protein is CASSLKLATYEQYF. CDR3 DNA: TGTGCCAGCAGTTTAAAACTAGCGACCTACGAGCAGTACTTC.

The genes are TRBV7-9 and TRBJ2-7; 7 positions agree with TRBD2. This CDR3 region has 16 residues. Per the germline V gene, CDR1 is SEHNR and CDR2 is FQNEAQ (reference sequence). The trim removed 1 base at V and 1 base at J, leaving 7 bases unmatched. The CDR3 sequence is CASSLGEGSLSYEQYF. In nucleotides, the CDR3 is TGTGCCAGCAGCTTAGGGGAGGGGTCCCTTTCCTACGAGCAGTACTTC.

The table lists this clone with a count of one. The genes are TRBV6-5 and TRBJ2-6; maybe TRBD1 (6 bases). This CDR3 has 15 residues. Germline V gives CDR1 MNHEY, CDR2 SVGAGI. V was cut by 5 bases and J by 4 bases, with 12 bases left in between. DNA for the CDR3: TGTGCCAGCAGTATCCAGGGGTACGGGGCCAACGTCCTGACTTTC. Translation gives CASSIQGYGANVLTF.

V gene TRBV7-9 combines with J gene TRBJ2-7, with D possibly called TRBD1 or TRBD2 (5 bases each). The germline CDR1 and CDR2 sequences are SEHNR and FQNEAQ (reference sequence). Trimming took off 3 bases at V and 0 bases at J, with 12 bases between the two ends. This CDR3 is built from 15 residues. CDR3 nucleotide sequence: TGTGCCAGCAGCTTCCTATGGGACGGCTCCTACGAGCAGTACTTC. Translating gives CASSFLWDGSYEQYF.

This chain connects TRBV27 to TRBJ2-5; D is uncertain. The CDR3 contains 14 residues. The V end lost 8 bases, the J end lost 2 bases, and 15 bases lay between the germline ends. Germline V gives CDR1 MNHEY, CDR2 SMNVEV (reference sequence). The CDR3 loop is CASLGLGWQETQYF. DNA for the CDR3: TGTGCCAGCTTAGGATTGGGATGGCAAGAGACCCAGTACTTC.

As regards this clone: Different DNA sequences within this sample yield the same CDR3. This chain uses TRBV27 with TRBJ2-1; perhaps D is TRBD1 or TRBD2 (5 bases each). CDR1 is MNHEY and CDR2 is SMNVEV in the germline V gene (reference sequence). The CDR3 has 12 residues. The V and J ends lost 2 bases and 8 bases respectively, with 7 bases between them. In nucleotides, the CDR3 is TGTGCCAGCAGTTTAGTGGGGGATGAGCAGTTCTTC. Translating gives CASSLVGDEQFF.